These 22 T cell receptor beta chains originate from one sample sequenced in a study of a mutant IDH1 vaccine in newly diagnosed glioma. For these receptors, no antigen is known. The repertoire was sequenced with immunoSEQ multiplex PCR; TCRdb's copy has only in-frame clones and lacks some. Here the sample spans more than 40,000 clones, about 77% being singletons. This sample's time point: week 5, during vaccination. Topical imiquimod was applied with each vaccine dose, which held 300 ug of mutant IDH1 20-mer peptide. The sample consisted of PBMCs, taken from a glioma patient whose treatment included an IDH1 peptide vaccine. All receptors derive from a middle-aged woman with glioma.

The chain joins TRBV27 to TRBJ1-5; the D gene is possibly TRBD1 (5 bases). Trimming took 6 bases from V and 1 from J, leaving 13 bases between them. CDR3 size: 15 residues. The V gene's germline CDR1 is MNHEY and CDR2 SMNVEV (reference sequence). This CDR3 reads CASSLLTGSNQPQHF. As DNA, the CDR3 is TGTGCCAGCAGCCTACTAACAGGCAGCAATCAGCCCCAGCATTTT.

In its sample, this clone was seen a few times. The chain carries TRBV7-9 and TRBJ1-2; 7 nucleotides agree with TRBD1. Looked up from germline, CDR1 is SEHNR and CDR2 is FQNEAQ (reference sequence). The CDR3 consists of 14 residues. Trimming cost V 6 bases and J 4 bases; bases outside gene matches: 8. The CDR3 loop reads CASRRTGYFYGYTF. The CDR3 DNA reads TGTGCCAGCAGGCGGACAGGCTATTTCTATGGCTACACCTTC.

V gene TRBV9 combines with J gene TRBJ2-2; tentatively, D is TRBD2 (5 bases). The ends were cut back, 4 bases at V and 3 bases at J, with 13 bases in the middle. This CDR3 spans 15 amino acids. Per the germline V gene, CDR1 is SGDLS and CDR2 is YYNGEE. CDR3: CASSLRGWDTGELFF. The CDR3 DNA reads as TGTGCCAGCAGCCTCAGAGGGTGGGACACCGGGGAGCTGTTTTTT.

This chain uses TRBV5-8 with TRBJ2-5, with D perhaps matching TRBD1 (6 bases). V was pared by 3 bases and J by 2 bases, with 11 bases between. CDR1 is SGHTS, CDR2 YDEGEE, per germline. This CDR3 has 14 amino acids. CDR3 region: CASSSPTGQETQYF. CDR3 sequence (DNA): TGTGCCAGCAGCTCCCCGACAGGACAAGAGACCCAGTACTTC.

V and J are TRBV9 and TRBJ1-6, with D possibly TRBD1 on 5 matching bases. The V end was cut by 3 bases, the J end by 7 bases, with 14 bases between. CDR3 size: 15 residues. Germline V CDR1 and CDR2: SGDLS, YYNGEE. For the CDR3, the DNA is TGTGCCAGCAGCGCCCGGGACGGTACAAATTCACCCCTCCACTTT. This encodes CASSARDGTNSPLHF.

The V and J genes are TRBV5-1 and TRBJ1-1, with D hard to call. Per germline, CDR1 SGHRS and CDR2 YFSETQ. V was cut by 4 bases and J by 0 bases, with 10 bases left in between. The CDR3 extends over 14 amino acids. The CDR3 protein is CASSILPVNTEAFF. The DNA for the CDR3 is TGCGCCAGCAGCATTCTCCCGGTGAACACTGAAGCTTTCTTT.

This clone turned up a few times. J is TRBJ1-1 and V is TRBV6-5; D call uncertain. V was trimmed by 3 bases and J by 1 base, leaving 15 bases between them. The CDR3 sequence is 16 residues long. The V gene's germline CDR1 is MNHEY and CDR2 SVGAGI. The CDR3 here is CASSYYNSVRNTEAFF. As DNA, the CDR3 is TGTGCCAGCAGTTATTACAATTCTGTTAGGAACACTGAAGCTTTCTTT.

V and J are TRBV29-1 and TRBJ1-6, with D uncertain. This CDR3 has 12 amino acids. Trimming pared 7 bases from V and 14 bases from J, leaving 18 bases between. Per the germline V gene, CDR1 is SQVTM and CDR2 is ANQGSEA. The CDR3 reads CSGLFSGRALHF. In DNA, the CDR3 is TGCAGCGGGCTATTCTCGGGAAGGGCCCTCCACTTT.

The V call is TRBV2, the J call TRBJ2-3; D possibly matches TRBD1 or TRBD2 (5 bases each). V was shortened by 4 bases and J by 5 bases, with 10 bases between the two germline ends. The CDR3 is 13 amino acids. Germline CDR1 and CDR2: SNHLY and FYNNEI. The CDR3 protein is CASSVQRGDTQYF. The CDR3 region has the DNA TGTGCCAGCAGTGTTCAGAGGGGAGATACGCAGTATTTT.

This clone was counted a few times. This chain uses TRBV30 with TRBJ1-2; D is undetermined. In germline, CDR1 is GTSNPN, CDR2 SVGIG (reference sequence). The CDR3 is 12 residues long. The V gene lost 1 base and the J gene lost 4 bases, with 7 bases spanning the gap. CDR3 in DNA: TGTGCCTGGAGTGGCCGCACCTATGGCTACACCTTC. Protein: CAWSGRTYGYTF.

CDR3 sequence (DNA): TGTGCCAGCAGCGGCTTAGCCAGTCGCACAGATACGCAGTATTTT. Its protein product is CASSGLASRTDTQYF. The chain employs TRBV6-1 and TRBJ2-3; D gene ambiguous. This CDR3 is 15 amino acids long. Trimming removed 6 bases from V and 1 base from J, with 14 bases in between. Germline CDR1 and CDR2: MNHNS and SASEGT.

The V gene is TRBV6-1, the J gene TRBJ1-1; weak D call: TRBD1 (6 bases). This CDR3 contains 13 residues. Germline V gives CDR1 MNHNS, CDR2 SASEGT. V was clipped by 5 bases and J by 2 bases, with 9 bases between them. For the CDR3, the DNA is TGTGCCAGCAGTTGGACAGTTAACACTGAAGCTTTCTTT. Its translation: CASSWTVNTEAFF.

Remarks on this clone: This specimen includes other DNA sequences encoding the same CDR3. The CDR3 sequence is CAWSPPGEETQYF. CDR3 in DNA: TGTGCCTGGAGTCCACCGGGAGAAGAGACCCAGTACTTC. This chain connects TRBV30 to TRBJ2-5; D is possibly TRBD2 (6 bases). Trimming took off 2 bases at V and 3 bases at J, with 10 bases between the two ends. From germline, CDR1 is GTSNPN and CDR2 SVGIG (reference sequence). CDR3 length equals 13 residues.

This chain joins TRBV10-1 and TRBJ2-1, with D hard to call. V was pared by 3 bases and J by 10 bases, with 1 base between. This CDR3 has 9 residues. The germline gives CDR1 WNHNN, CDR2 SYGVQD (reference sequence). CDR3 in amino acids: CASSEEQFF. The CDR3 DNA sequence: TGCGCCAGCAGTGAAGAGCAGTTCTTC.

This chain connects TRBV9 to TRBJ1-2; 7 bases fit TRBD1. Germline lookup yields CDR1 SGDLS and CDR2 YYNGEE. V trimming: 0 bases; J trimming: 8 bases; junction bases outside the gene matches: 7. The CDR3 has 14 residues. The CDR3 region is CASSVVSGGHGYTF. CDR3 DNA sequence: TGTGCCAGCAGCGTAGTCTCAGGGGGTCACGGCTACACCTTC.

The chain joins TRBV5-1 to TRBJ1-4; a possible D gene is TRBD1 (6 bases). The ends were cut back, 1 base at V and 8 bases at J, with 18 bases in the middle. Germline V gene lookup returns CDR1 SGHRS and CDR2 YFSETQ. This CDR3 region has 16 residues. Here the CDR3 reads CASSLSLGGLGEKLFF. The CDR3 DNA sequence: TGCGCCAGCAGCTTGTCGCTGGGGGGGCTCGGGGAAAAACTGTTTTTT.

This chain joins TRBV5-1 and TRBJ2-6, with D possibly TRBD1 on 6 matching bases. Germline lookup yields CDR1 SGHRS and CDR2 YFSETQ. V was clipped by 0 bases and J by 4 bases, with 29 bases between them. The CDR3 has 22 amino acids. CDR3 residues: CASSLEGFGWGTGSAGANVLTF. The CDR3 nucleotides are TGCGCCAGCAGCTTGGAAGGGTTTGGTTGGGGTACAGGGTCCGCAGGGGCCAACGTCCTGACTTTC.

In this sample, this clone turned up once. The genes are TRBV4-1 and TRBJ1-2; D is possibly TRBD1 (5 bases). Germline assignment: CDR1 MGHRA and CDR2 YSYEKL. There are 15 residues in the CDR3. V gave up 4 bases and J gave up 8 bases, with 20 bases separating them. CDR3: CASSPGEGRSSGYTF. The CDR3 region has the DNA TGCGCCAGCAGCCCGGGGGAAGGGAGGTCGTCGGGCTACACCTTC.

This clone appeared a single time. This chain joins TRBV5-4 and TRBJ2-1, with 7 nucleotides matching TRBD2. V lost 3 bases and J lost 4; bases outside the gene matches: 4. This CDR3 is 14 amino acids long. The V gene's germline CDR1 is SGHNT and CDR2 YYREEE (reference sequence). The CDR3 here is CASSSSGDYNEQFF. The CDR3 DNA sequence: TGTGCCAGCAGCTCCAGCGGGGATTACAATGAGCAGTTCTTC.

This chain uses TRBV6-6 with TRBJ2-1; D not certain. The germline V gene has CDR1 MNHNY and CDR2 SVGAGI (reference sequence). Trimming took off 4 bases at V and 6 bases at J, with 10 bases between the two ends. The CDR3 has 13 residues. Here the CDR3 reads CASSSPNINEQFF. The CDR3 DNA reads as TGTGCCAGCAGTTCCCCGAATATCAATGAGCAGTTCTTC.

The gene calls are TRBV27 and TRBJ1-4, with D possibly matching TRBD1 (6 bases). V was pared by 6 bases and J by 3 bases, with 14 bases between. There are 15 residues in the CDR3. The germline V gene encodes CDR1 MNHEY and CDR2 SMNVEV (reference sequence). DNA for the CDR3: TGTGCCAGCAGACTCGAGGGGGACGCTAATGAAAAACTGTTTTTT. It translates to CASRLEGDANEKLFF.

This chain joins TRBV2 and TRBJ1-5; D unresolved. Trimming removed 6 bases from V and 0 bases from J, with 12 bases in between. Germline V gives CDR1 SNHLY, CDR2 FYNNEI. The CDR3 spans 15 residues. In nucleotides, the CDR3 is TGTGCCAGCAGCCCCGGGAGACTTAGCAATCAGCCCCAGCATTTT. It translates to CASSPGRLSNQPQHF.